A single T cell receptor beta chain is shown here with its context. This record belongs to a study of blood T cell repertoires in COVID-19. About the research overall: From the United States, Italy and Spain came samples of acute and convalescent COVID-19. The cDNA or gDNA used as material had been derived from T cells, B-cell-depleted T cells, or PBMCs.

Cohort assignment relied on participant-reported clinical history. Data came from immunoSEQ multiplex PCR; TCRdb stores just in-frame clones and leaves some out. The sample has under 200,000 clones, around 82% seen once. CDR3 length equals 14 residues. Germline CDR1 SGHTA, CDR2 FQGNSA. Trimming at V came to 4 bases and at J to 6 bases, leaving 6 bases not matched to a gene. The sequenced sample consisted of PBMCs or T cells enriched from blood (not recorded which). This clonotype was obtained from a woman in her sixties with acute COVID-19. The rearrangement joins TRBV7-2 to TRBJ1-5; TRBD1 agrees at 7 bases. CDR3 region: CASSSQGVGQPQHF. The CDR3 DNA is TGTGCCAGCAGCTCCCAGGGGGTGGGTCAGCCCCAGCATTTT.